The 15 T cell receptor beta chains listed next were all sequenced from one sample in a study of spatial heterogeneity in lung cancer. Overall study results and limits: One measure, the expanded intratumoral alpha and beta TCR count, tracked tumor mutation counts.

Time point: sample taken at primary tumor resection. No antigen is known for these receptors. TCRdb re-derived calls from the 5' RACE reads in MiXCR, one entry per CDR3 protein. The sample comprises about 100,000 distinct CDR3 sequences, 4.4% of which are singletons, and 21% rests with the top ten. Specimen: lung tumor tissue, collected at surgery. These receptors originate from a male donor with early-stage non-small cell lung cancer.

This clonotype was found many times. The chain links TRBV12-3 or TRBV12-4 to TRBJ1-1, with 8 bases lining up with TRBD1. This CDR3 has 14 residues. V trimming: 8 bases; J trimming: 0 bases; junction bases outside the gene matches: 5. The CDR3 is CASGYRGLNTEAFF. The CDR3 DNA reads TGTGCCAGCGGATACAGGGGGTTGAACACTGAAGCTTTCTTT.

This clonotype was observed at least ten times. This chain joins TRBV6-1 and TRBJ1-1; a possible D gene is TRBD1 (5 bases). Germline V lookup: CDR1 MNHNS, CDR2 SASEGT. The CDR3 extends over 14 amino acids. Trimming left V 7 bases short and J 1 base short, with 13 bases between. DNA for the CDR3: TGTGCCAGCACCTTTCAGGGACCGAACACTGAAGCTTTCTTT. It encodes CASTFQGPNTEAFF.

This clonotype was observed at least ten times. The chain links TRBV20-1 to TRBJ2-1, with 8 bases fitting TRBD1. The CDR3 contains 15 residues. Germline lookup yields CDR1 DFQATT and CDR2 SNEGSKA (reference sequence). Trimming at V came to 3 bases and at J to 8 bases, leaving 12 bases not matched to a gene. The CDR3: CSASLDAVRGHEQFF. The CDR3 nucleotides read TGCAGTGCTAGCTTGGACGCTGTCAGGGGGCATGAGCAGTTCTTC.

This chain links TRBV12-3 or TRBV12-4 with TRBJ2-1, with TRBD2 matching over 10 bases. After removal of 6 bases from V and 4 bases from J, the junction contained 9 bases not matched to a gene. This CDR3 has 16 amino acids. In DNA, the CDR3 is TGTGCCAGCAGAATCCAAAGCGGGAGGGCTTACAATGAGCAGTTCTTC. It is translated as CASRIQSGRAYNEQFF.

This clonotype appeared many times. This chain connects TRBV20-1 to TRBJ2-7; 8 positions match TRBD2. Germline V gene sequence: CDR1 DFQATT, CDR2 SNEGSKA (reference sequence). J lost 6 bases, V lost 4 bases, and 11 bases had no gene match. The CDR3 is 14 amino acids. CDR3 sequence (DNA): TGCAGTGCTATGGGATTAGCGGGGTCTGGCGAGCAGTACTTC. It is translated as CSAMGLAGSGEQYF.

The rearrangement uses TRBV5-1 and TRBJ1-1, with 9 bases that match TRBD1. The CDR3 is 15 residues long. The ends lost 4 bases at V and 4 bases at J; junction bases unmatched: 8. Germline V gives CDR1 SGHRS, CDR2 YFSETQ. CDR3 nucleotide sequence: TGCGCCAGCAGCGCGATACAGGGGGCGGGCACTGAAGCTTTCTTT. It specifies CASSAIQGAGTEAFF.

The table lists this clonotype with many counts. V usage is TRBV7-7 and J usage is TRBJ2-5; D gene uncertain. CDR3 size: 13 residues. The V and J ends lost 2 bases and 5 bases respectively, with 9 bases between them. Germline loops: CDR1 SSHAT, CDR2 FNYEAQ (reference sequence). The CDR3, as DNA: TGTGCCAGCAGCTTAAGTATTGGGGAGACCCAGTACTTC. Its translation is CASSLSIGETQYF.

The V gene is TRBV29-1, the J gene TRBJ2-5; TRBD1 might be the D (6 bases). Germline V gene sequence: CDR1 SQVTM, CDR2 ANQGSEA. The CDR3 consists of 13 residues. Trimming shortened V by 4 bases and J by 7 bases, and 16 bases separated the two germline ends. The CDR3 nucleotides are TGCAGCGTTGTTGGAGACAGGACGGGGACCCAGTACTTC. The encoded protein is CSVVGDRTGTQYF.

This sequence joins TRBV4-2 and TRBJ2-1; perhaps TRBD2 as D (5 bases). Looked up from germline, CDR1 is LGHNA and CDR2 is YNFKEQ. V shed 1 base and J shed 5 bases, with 9 bases lying between them. The CDR3 has 14 residues. Here the CDR3 reads CASSQGGADNEQFF. CDR3 in DNA: TGTGCCAGCAGCCAAGGTGGAGCGGACAATGAGCAGTTCTTC.

The V and J genes are TRBV4-1 and TRBJ2-5; no clear D gene. The germline V gene encodes CDR1 MGHRA and CDR2 YSYEKL. Trimming cost V 3 bases and J 3 bases, with 14 bases left between them. CDR3 size: 15 residues. The CDR3 reads CASSHLKSTKETQYF. CDR3 sequence (DNA): TGCGCCAGCAGCCATCTCAAATCGACAAAAGAGACCCAGTACTTC.

In this sample, this clonotype turned up many times. The V and J genes are TRBV28 and TRBJ2-4; D is possibly TRBD2 (5 bases). The CDR3 is 13 amino acids. V shed 4 bases and J shed 8 bases, with 12 bases lying between them. The germline V gene has CDR1 MDHEN and CDR2 SYDVKM. CDR3 residues: CASSSTSGYIQYF. CDR3 nucleotide sequence: TGTGCCAGCAGTTCAACTAGTGGATACATTCAGTACTTC.

The table lists this clonotype with a few counts. This chain connects TRBV2 to TRBJ2-1; 7 nucleotides match TRBD1. CDR1 is SNHLY, CDR2 FYNNEI, per germline. J was trimmed by 4 bases and V by 7 bases; bases with no gene match: 4. This CDR3 is built from 13 residues. The CDR3 DNA follows: TGTGCCAGCACCGGACAGGCGTACAATGAGCAGTTCTTC. This codes for CASTGQAYNEQFF.

The chain combines TRBV5-1 with TRBJ2-3, with D tentatively TRBD1 (6 bases). The ends were cut back, 0 bases at V and 6 bases at J, with 11 bases in the middle. CDR3 size: 14 residues. Germline CDR1 is SGHRS and CDR2 is YFSETQ. The DNA for the CDR3 is TGCGCCAGCAGCTTGGGACAGGATACGGATACGCAGTATTTT. Encoded protein: CASSLGQDTDTQYF.

The sample holds many counts of this clonotype. This sequence joins TRBV20-1 and TRBJ2-3; D unclear. Germline loops: CDR1 DFQATT, CDR2 SNEGSKA (reference sequence). The V end was cut by 1 base, the J end by 3 bases, with 11 bases between. CDR3 length: 14 residues. CDR3 sequence: CSARAGQKTDTQYF. CDR3 DNA: TGCAGTGCTAGAGCCGGTCAGAAAACAGATACGCAGTATTTT.

This clonotype was recorded at least ten times. The rearrangement joins TRBV20-1 to TRBJ2-3; a weak D match, TRBD2 (6 bases). With 0 bases removed from V and 2 bases from J, the gap between germline ends came to 12 bases. Germline values: CDR1 DFQATT, CDR2 SNEGSKA (reference sequence). CDR3 size: 15 residues. This CDR3 reads CSARDRERPTDTQYF. DNA of the CDR3: TGCAGTGCTAGAGACCGGGAGCGGCCCACAGATACGCAGTATTTT.